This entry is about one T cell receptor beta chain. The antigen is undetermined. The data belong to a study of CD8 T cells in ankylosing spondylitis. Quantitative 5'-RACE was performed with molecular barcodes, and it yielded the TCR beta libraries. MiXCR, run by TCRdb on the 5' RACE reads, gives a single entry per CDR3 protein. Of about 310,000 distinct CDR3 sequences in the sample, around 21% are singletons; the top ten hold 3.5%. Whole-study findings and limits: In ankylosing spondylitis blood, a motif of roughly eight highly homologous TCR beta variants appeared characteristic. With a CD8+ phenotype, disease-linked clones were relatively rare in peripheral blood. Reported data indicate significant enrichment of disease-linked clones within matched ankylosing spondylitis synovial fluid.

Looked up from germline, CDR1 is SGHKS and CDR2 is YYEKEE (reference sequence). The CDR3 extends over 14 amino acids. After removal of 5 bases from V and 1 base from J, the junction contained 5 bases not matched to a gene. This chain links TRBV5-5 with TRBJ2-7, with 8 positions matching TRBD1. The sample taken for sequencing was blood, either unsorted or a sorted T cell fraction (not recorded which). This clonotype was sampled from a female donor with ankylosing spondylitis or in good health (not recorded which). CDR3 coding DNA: TGTGCCAGCAGAGACAGGGGCCTATCCTACGAGCAGTACTTC. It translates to CASRDRGLSYEQYF.